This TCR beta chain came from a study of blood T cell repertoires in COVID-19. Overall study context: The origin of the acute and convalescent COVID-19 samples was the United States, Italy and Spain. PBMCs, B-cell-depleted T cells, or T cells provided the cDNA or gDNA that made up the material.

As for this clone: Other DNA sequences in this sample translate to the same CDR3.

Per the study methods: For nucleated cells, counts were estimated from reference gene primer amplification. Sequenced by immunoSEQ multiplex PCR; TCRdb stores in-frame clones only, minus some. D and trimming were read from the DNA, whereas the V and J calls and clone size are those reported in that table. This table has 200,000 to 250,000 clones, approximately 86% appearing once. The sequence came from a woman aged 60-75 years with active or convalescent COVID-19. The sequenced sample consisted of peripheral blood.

In DNA, the CDR3 is TGCAGTGGCATCGATGGGACTAGCGGGAGTGCAGATACGCAGTATTTT. Amino acids: CSGIDGTSGSADTQYF. The V call is TRBV29-1, the J call TRBJ2-3; TRBD2 agrees at 14 bases. Germline values: CDR1 SQVTM, CDR2 ANQGSEA. The CDR3 extends over 16 amino acids.